These T cell receptor beta chains were read from a single sample in a study of cytomegalovirus exposure and HLA in healthy donors. TCRdb's table, derived via immunoSEQ multiplex PCR, lists solely in-frame clones and lacks some. Seen here are about 330,000 clones, roughly 89% observed once, and the top ten hold 0.75% to 0.85%. The sample was PBMCs. Source of these receptors: a woman aged 18 to 35 in good health and CMV-seronegative. CDR3s include the opening cysteine and the closing phenylalanine or tryptophan. The order of the fields is J gene, clone size, V gene, D gene, CDR3 protein, CDR3 DNA. A D gene is named only where the DNA matches it firmly. Size tells how often a clone was seen (once, few, many) or the class of an expanded clone, and some rows leave it out.

TRBJ1-5,NA,TRBV18,NA,CASSPQGGGYSNQPQHF,TGTGCCAGCTCACCCCAGGGTGGGGGGTATAGCAATCAGCCCCAGCATTTT
TRBJ2-7,NA,TRBV9,NA,CASSVGLSTGRIDYEQYF,TGTGCCAGCAGCGTAGGCCTGTCGACAGGCCGAATTGATTACGAGCAGTACTTC
TRBJ2-5,few,TRBV6-6,NA,CASNSGQETQYF,TGTGCCAGCAATAGCGGCCAAGAGACCCAGTACTTC
TRBJ1-2,NA,TRBV2,TRBD1,CASSPTGNGYTF,TGTGCCAGCAGTCCGACAGGGAATGGCTACACCTTC
TRBJ2-1,NA,TRBV28,TRBD2,CASSFPGERETIYNEQFF,TGTGCCAGCAGTTTCCCGGGAGAGCGGGAGACTATCTACAATGAGCAGTTCTTC
TRBJ2-1,NA,TRBV5-1,NA,CASSLETPGGEQFF,TGCGCCAGCAGCTTGGAGACTCCTGGCGGGGAGCAGTTCTTC
TRBJ2-5,NA,TRBV7-2,TRBD2,CASSLGRGGLAQETQYF,TGTGCCAGCAGCTTAGGAAGGGGGGGACTAGCTCAGGAGACCCAGTACTTC
TRBJ1-3,NA,TRBV4-2,NA,CASSQDEPRAGGNTIYF,TGTGCCAGCAGCCAAGATGAGCCGCGCGCAGGAGGAAACACCATATATTTT
TRBJ1-2,NA,TRBV28,NA,CASSPAGAREGYTF,TGTGCCAGCAGTCCCGCGGGAGCCCGTGAGGGCTACACCTTC
TRBJ2-7,NA,TRBV5-4,TRBD2,CASSKLAGLNEQYF,TGTGCCAGCAGCAAACTAGCGGGACTCAACGAGCAGTACTTC
TRBJ1-4,NA,TRBV7-9,NA,CASSFWTVNEKLFF,TGTGCCAGCAGCTTCTGGACAGTAAATGAAAAACTGTTTTTT
TRBJ2-6,NA,TRBV28,NA,CASSLVSGITGANVLTF,TGTGCCAGCAGTTTAGTGTCAGGGATAACTGGGGCCAACGTCCTGACTTTC
TRBJ2-1,NA,TRBV27,TRBD2,CASRPGTSVYNEQFF,TGTGCCAGCAGGCCCGGGACTAGCGTCTACAATGAGCAGTTCTTC
TRBJ2-3,once,TRBV5-1,TRBD2,CASSPGLAGTDTQYF,TGCGCCAGCAGCCCCGGACTAGCGGGCACAGATACGCAGTATTTT
TRBJ2-7,NA,TRBV4-2,NA,CASSLTGTNYEQYF,TGTGCCAGCAGCCTTACCGGGACAAACTACGAGCAGTACTTC
TRBJ1-2,NA,TRBV6-5,TRBD1,CASSYSGGQGYGYTF,TGTGCCAGCAGTTACTCGGGGGGACAGGGGTATGGCTACACCTTC
TRBJ2-2,NA,TRBV7-9,NA,CASGRGGTGELFF,TGTGCCAGCGGTCGAGGGGGCACCGGGGAGCTGTTTTTT
TRBJ2-1,NA,TRBV7-6,TRBD2,CASSSRGAGDENEQFF,TGTGCCAGCAGCTCCCGCGGCGCGGGAGATGAAAATGAGCAGTTCTTC
TRBJ2-3,NA,TRBV27,NA,CASSKGLGTDTQYF,TGTGCCAGCAGTAAGGGGTTAGGCACAGATACGCAGTATTTT
TRBJ2-3,NA,TRBV15,NA,CATSRAGGGTDTQYF,TGTGCCACCAGCAGAGCAGGAGGAGGGACAGATACGCAGTATTTT
TRBJ2-1,NA,TRBV19,TRBD2,CASSWPGGDNEQFF,TGTGCCAGTAGTTGGCCGGGAGGGGACAATGAGCAGTTCTTC
TRBJ2-1,NA,TRBV5-1,NA,CASSFGGTYNEQFF,TGCGCCAGCAGCTTTGGAGGAACCTACAATGAGCAGTTCTTC
TRBJ1-5,NA,TRBV6-5,NA,CASMETRSNQPQHF,TGTGCCAGCATGGAGACGCGTAGCAATCAGCCCCAGCATTTT
TRBJ2-5,NA,TRBV5-1,NA,CASSTGTSGETQYF,TGCGCCAGCAGCACCGGGACATCAGGGGAGACCCAGTACTTC
TRBJ1-2,NA,TRBV5-6,NA,CASTPAGVYGYTF,TGTGCCAGCACCCCTGCGGGGGTGTATGGCTACACCTTC
TRBJ1-2,NA,TRBV5-4,TRBD1,CASSLEGTGNGYTF,TGTGCCAGCAGCTTGGAAGGGACAGGAAATGGCTACACCTTC
TRBJ1-1,NA,TRBV9,TRBD1,CASSGPQGPGTEAFF,TGTGCCAGCAGCGGTCCACAGGGGCCGGGCACTGAAGCTTTCTTT
TRBJ2-4,NA,TRBV7-2,NA,CASSLDSLQNIQYF,TGTGCCAGCAGCCTAGACAGCTTACAAAACATTCAGTACTTC
TRBJ1-2,NA,TRBV6-5,TRBD1,CASSYEGQGGYGYTF,TGTGCCAGCAGTTACGAAGGACAGGGAGGCTATGGCTACACCTTC
TRBJ2-1,once,TRBV29-1,TRBD2,CSVKGTSGVGNEQFF,TGCAGCGTTAAAGGGACTAGCGGTGTGGGGAATGAGCAGTTCTTC
TRBJ2-6,NA,TRBV19,TRBD1,CASRAGQARSGANVLTF,TGTGCCAGTAGGGCGGGACAGGCAAGATCTGGGGCCAACGTCCTGACTTTC
TRBJ1-1,NA,TRBV29-1,TRBD1,CNPGGWAEAFF,TGCAACCCAGGGGGGTGGGCTGAAGCTTTCTTT
TRBJ2-1,NA,TRBV27,NA,CASRGGNNEQFF,TGTGCCAGCAGAGGCGGGAATAATGAGCAGTTCTTC
TRBJ1-5,NA,TRBV12-5,NA,CASGEGEPGKKRQQPQHF,TGTGCTAGTGGAGAGGGAGAACCGGGAAAGAAGAGGCAACAGCCCCAGCATTTT
TRBJ1-4,NA,TRBV19,NA,CASSISGYGNEKLFF,TGTGCCAGTAGTATCTCGGGTTATGGTAATGAAAAACTGTTTTTT
TRBJ2-1,NA,TRBV4-2,NA,CASRRVGDEQFF,TGTGCCAGCAGGCGGGTGGGAGATGAGCAGTTCTTC
TRBJ2-1,NA,TRBV18,NA,CASSPAPEFPYNEQFF,TGTGCCAGCTCACCAGCCCCGGAGTTCCCCTACAATGAGCAGTTCTTC
TRBJ1-1,NA,TRBV6-5,TRBD1,CASREGAATEAFF,TGTGCCAGCAGAGAGGGGGCCGCGACTGAAGCTTTCTTT
TRBJ2-3,NA,TRBV25-1,TRBD2,CASSELSPGGLTDTQYF,TGTGCCAGCAGTGAATTATCCCCGGGGGGGCTTACAGATACGCAGTATTTT
TRBJ2-1,once,TRBV4-1,TRBD2,CASSQPRGGRGKSSYNEQFF,TGCGCCAGCAGCCAACCCCGGGGCGGGAGGGGGAAAAGCTCCTACAATGAGCAGTTCTTC
TRBJ2-2,once,TRBV4-2,TRBD1,CASSRTDRGTGLRNTGELFF,TGTGCCAGCAGCCGAACGGACAGGGGTACTGGTTTACGGAACACCGGGGAGCTGTTTTTT
TRBJ2-7,NA,TRBV4-2,TRBD2,CASSPPIAGGPGEQYF,TGTGCCAGCAGCCCCCCAATAGCGGGAGGGCCAGGCGAGCAGTACTTC
TRBJ2-2,NA,TRBV5-1,NA,CASSGGQGTGELFF,TGCGCCAGCAGCGGCGGACAAGGCACCGGGGAGCTGTTTTTT
TRBJ2-1,NA,TRBV25-1,TRBD2,CASSERTSGRFYNEQFF,TGTGCCAGCAGTGAAAGGACTAGCGGGAGGTTCTACAATGAGCAGTTCTTC
TRBJ2-1,NA,TRBV4-3,TRBD2,CASSQGPIPGLAGAEQFF,TGCGCCAGCAGCCAAGGCCCCATTCCGGGACTAGCGGGAGCTGAGCAGTTCTTC
TRBJ1-2,NA,TRBV19,NA,CASRYAGTPYGYTF,TGTGCCAGTAGATATGCCGGGACACCTTATGGCTACACCTTC
TRBJ2-7,NA,TRBV7-3,TRBD2,CASSPIWGGEQYF,TGTGCCAGCAGCCCCATCTGGGGGGGGGAGCAGTACTTC
TRBJ1-5,NA,TRBV6-5,NA,CASSATRNSNQPQHF,TGTGCCAGCAGTGCGACACGGAATAGCAATCAGCCCCAGCATTTT
TRBJ2-7,few,TRBV2,TRBD2,CASRQLAGGPYEQYF,TGTGCCAGCAGGCAACTAGCGGGAGGGCCATACGAGCAGTACTTC
TRBJ2-1,NA,TRBV27,NA,CASSTPRGRLPYNEQFF,TGTGCCAGCAGTACCCCCCGGGGGAGATTGCCCTACAATGAGCAGTTCTTC
TRBJ1-5,NA,TRBV6-5,NA,CASRDLGHLNQPQHF,TGTGCCAGCCGCGACTTAGGACATCTCAATCAGCCCCAGCATTTT
TRBJ1-5,NA,TRBV11-3,NA,CANTSGDQPQHF,TGTGCCAACACGTCGGGGGATCAGCCCCAGCATTTT
TRBJ2-1,NA,TRBV4-3,TRBD2,CASSQDDGRDYNEQFF,TGCGCCAGCAGCCAAGACGACGGGAGGGATTACAATGAGCAGTTCTTC
TRBJ1-1,NA,TRBV11-2,TRBD1,CASSPRDRGRPENTEAFF,TGTGCCAGCAGCCCCCGGGACAGGGGGCGACCCGAGAACACTGAAGCTTTCTTT
TRBJ2-4,NA,TRBV7-3,TRBD2,CASSLMAYVAGENIQYF,TGTGCCAGCAGCTTAATGGCCTATGTAGCGGGGGAAAACATTCAGTACTTC
TRBJ2-1,NA,TRBV6-6,TRBD1,CASILDRGANEQFF,TGTGCCAGCATTCTGGACAGGGGAGCCAATGAGCAGTTCTTC
TRBJ2-6,NA,TRBV7-2,NA,CASSLDRATGANVLTF,TGTGCCAGCAGCTTAGACAGGGCTACTGGGGCCAACGTCCTGACTTTC
TRBJ2-2,NA,TRBV18,TRBD2,CASSPVMRLAGGIGELFF,TGTGCCAGCTCACCTGTAATGAGACTAGCGGGAGGAATCGGGGAGCTGTTTTTT
TRBJ2-1,NA,TRBV27,TRBD2,CASSLFPKAGGGRYNEQFF,TGTGCCAGCAGTTTATTCCCGAAAGCGGGAGGGGGTCGGTACAATGAGCAGTTCTTC